These T cell receptor beta chains were read from a single sample in a study of vaccination and CD4 T cells after COVID-19. TCRdb analysed the PCR reads with MiXCR anew, one entry per CDR3 protein. The sample holds about 15,000 distinct CDR3 sequences, just under 45% seen once. The antigens for these receptors are not known. The sample comprised CD4+ T cells from blood, cultured in vitro. The receptors derive from a human donor who had recovered from COVID-19. Each CDR3 is given with its conserved first and last residue. The D gene is left open where the match is weak. Expanded clones are given a class, and other clones once, few, many or no size at all.

d_call,v_call,clone_size,j_call,cdr3_nt,cdr3_aa
NA,TRBV6-1,few,TRBJ1-2,TGTGCCACCGCCGAGTCCTTGTATGGCTACACCTTC,CATAESLYGYTF
NA,TRBV20-1,NA,TRBJ2-2,TGCAGTGCTAGAGATCCTTCCCAGGGTAACACCGGGGAGCTGTTTTTT,CSARDPSQGNTGELFF
NA,TRBV6-2/TRBV6-3,NA,TRBJ2-5,TGTGCCAGCAGTTACGGTTCTGGGACAAGTCAAGAGACCCAGTACTTC,CASSYGSGTSQETQYF
NA,TRBV21-1,few,TRBJ1-2,TGTGCCAGCAGCCCCGACTCTGGCTACACCTTC,CASSPDSGYTF
TRBD1,TRBV7-2,NA,TRBJ2-7,TGTGCCAGCAGCACCCGACAGGGAAGGGGTAACGAGCAGTACTTC,CASSTRQGRGNEQYF
NA,TRBV30,NA,TRBJ1-6,TGTGCCTGGAGTAGGTTGGCAGGGAATTCACCCCTCCACTTT,CAWSRLAGNSPLHF
TRBD2,TRBV7-3,NA,TRBJ2-1,TGTGCCAGCAGCTTAAAACGGGAGGCTTACAATGAGCAGTTCTTC,CASSLKREAYNEQFF
NA,TRBV12-3/TRBV12-4,NA,TRBJ1-5,TGTGCCAGCAGTCGAAGTCCAGGGCCCCAGCATTTT,CASSRSPGPQHF
TRBD2,TRBV20-1,few,TRBJ2-3,TGCAGTGCTGATATCGGACTAGCGGGAGGCACAGATACGCAGTATTTT,CSADIGLAGGTDTQYF
TRBD1,TRBV11-2,NA,TRBJ1-1,TGTGCCAGCAGTCGCCCCGGGACAGCGAACACTGAAGCTTTCTTT,CASSRPGTANTEAFF
TRBD1,TRBV28,NA,TRBJ2-7,TGTGCCAGCAGTTTAGGACAGGGCCCTCACGAGCAGTACTTC,CASSLGQGPHEQYF
NA,TRBV4-2,NA,TRBJ1-1,TGTGCCAGCAGCCAAGATCAGGGGAACACTGAAGCTTTCTTT,CASSQDQGNTEAFF
NA,TRBV6-1,medium-sized,TRBJ2-7,TGTGCCACAAGAGGTCCAGGGAAGGGCTACGAGCAGTACTTC,CATRGPGKGYEQYF
TRBD1,TRBV28,NA,TRBJ2-7,TGTGCCAGCAGCCTAAACAGGGGCTCCTACGAGCAGTACTTC,CASSLNRGSYEQYF
NA,TRBV28,NA,TRBJ2-7,TGTGCCAGCAGTACAGGCTCCCCCACCTACGAGCAGTACTTC,CASSTGSPTYEQYF
TRBD1,TRBV7-6,NA,TRBJ1-2,TGTGCCAGCAGCTTGACAGGGATTGCTGGCTACACCTTC,CASSLTGIAGYTF
NA,TRBV27,few,TRBJ1-2,TGTGCCAGCAGTTTATTTCAGGGTAGTGGCTACACCTTC,CASSLFQGSGYTF
TRBD1,TRBV12-3/TRBV12-4,NA,TRBJ1-3,TGTGCCAGCAGTACACAGGGGCTCTCTGGAAACACCATATATTTT,CASSTQGLSGNTIYF
TRBD2,TRBV24-1,NA,TRBJ2-3,TGTGCCACCAGTGACGCCGGCGGGAGTGTCGCAGATACGCAGTATTTT,CATSDAGGSVADTQYF
TRBD1,TRBV6-2/TRBV6-3,NA,TRBJ2-7,TGTGCCAGCAGCACCCGGGACAGAATCTCCTACGAGCAGTACTTC,CASSTRDRISYEQYF
TRBD1,TRBV19,NA,TRBJ2-7,TGTGCCAGTAGTATCCACAGGGGGGTATCCTACGAGCAGTACTTC,CASSIHRGVSYEQYF
NA,TRBV11-2,large,TRBJ2-3,TGTGCCAGCAGCCCCTTGAGTACAGATACGCAGTATTTT,CASSPLSTDTQYF
TRBD2,TRBV11-2,NA,TRBJ2-3,TGTGCCAGCAGCCGTAGACTAGCTGCCGCAGATACGCAGTATTTT,CASSRRLAAADTQYF
NA,TRBV2,few,TRBJ1-2,TGTGCCAGCAGATCGACACTCTATGGCTACACCTTC,CASRSTLYGYTF
TRBD1,TRBV7-3,few,TRBJ1-2,TGTGCCAGCAGCTATCCAGGGGGCTTTGGCTACACCTTC,CASSYPGGFGYTF
TRBD2,TRBV12-3/TRBV12-4,once,TRBJ2-3,TGTGCCAGCAGTTTAGGAAGTGGGACTAGTAAGTTCCGTTCAGATACGCAGTATTTT,CASSLGSGTSKFRSDTQYF
NA,TRBV2,few,TRBJ1-2,TGTGCCACCCCGACAGGCTATGGCTACACCTTC,CATPTGYGYTF
TRBD1,TRBV20-1,NA,TRBJ2-4,TGCAGTGCTAGAGAGGACAGGGGGGACTTAGCCAAAAACATTCAGTACTTC,CSAREDRGDLAKNIQYF
NA,TRBV20-1,NA,TRBJ1-2,TGCAGTGCTAGAGATCCGACTTGGACCGCCACGCACTACACCTTC,CSARDPTWTATHYTF
NA,TRBV30,NA,TRBJ1-1,TGTGCCTGGATATACACGAACACTGAAGCTTTCTTT,CAWIYTNTEAFF
NA,TRBV6-1,NA,TRBJ2-2,TGTGCCAGCAGTGAAGCGCTTCTAGGAGTGTGGGGGCGTAGGGGCACCGGGGAGCTGTTTTTT,CASSEALLGVWGRRGTGELFF
NA,TRBV30,NA,TRBJ1-5,TGTGCCTGGAGTCCAAGTCTTCATCAGCCCCAGCATTTT,CAWSPSLHQPQHF
NA,TRBV6-5,NA,TRBJ2-3,TGTGCCAGCAGTTACGAGACGTCCACAGATACGCAGTATTTT,CASSYETSTDTQYF
NA,TRBV6-1,NA,TRBJ2-7,TGTGCCAGCAGTGAAGATTCCTTTGTCGAGCAGTACTTC,CASSEDSFVEQYF
TRBD1,TRBV6-1,few,TRBJ1-1,TGTGCCAGCAGTCCCGGGACAGGGATAGGGACTGAAGCTTTCTTT,CASSPGTGIGTEAFF
NA,TRBV20-1,NA,TRBJ2-1,TGCAGTGCTAGAGGGGCAGGGGCCAACAATGAGCAGTTCTTC,CSARGAGANNEQFF
TRBD1,TRBV7-6,once,TRBJ2-2,TGTGCCAGCAGCTTAGGGTCAGGGGGCACCGGGGAGCTGTTTTTT,CASSLGSGGTGELFF
TRBD1,TRBV24-1,NA,TRBJ1-2,TGTGCCACCCAGGGGGACTATGGCTACACCTTC,CATQGDYGYTF
NA,TRBV7-2,NA,TRBJ1-2,TGTGCCAGCAGCCCGCGAAATACAGCGACAGATGGCTACACCTTC,CASSPRNTATDGYTF
TRBD2,TRBV30,NA,TRBJ2-1,TGTGCCTGGAGCCGGAGGAGGGCGGGAGGGGGCCAGTTCTTC,CAWSRRRAGGGQFF
NA,TRBV23-1,few,TRBJ1-1,TGCGCCAGCAGTCAAGGTAGCTCAGAGGCTTTCTTT,CASSQGSSEAFF
NA,TRBV5-1,NA,TRBJ1-2,TGCGCCAGCAGCTTGGACAGGGACGGCTACACCTTC,CASSLDRDGYTF
TRBD2,TRBV20-1,NA,TRBJ2-1,TGCAGTGCTAGAGATTCCCGTGGGACTAGCGGGCTATACAATGAGCAGTTCTTC,CSARDSRGTSGLYNEQFF
TRBD2,TRBV6-5,few,TRBJ2-7,TGTGCCAGCAGTTACTCGAAGTTGGGACTAGGGTCTTTCCAACAGTACTTC,CASSYSKLGLGSFQQYF
NA,TRBV7-6,few,TRBJ1-1,TGTGCCAGCAGCTCAATTCGCCAGAACACTGAAGCTTTCTTT,CASSSIRQNTEAFF
NA,TRBV24-1,few,TRBJ1-5,TGTGCCACCAGTGGTGCAGGGGAACAGCCCCAGCATTTT,CATSGAGEQPQHF
NA,TRBV6-4,NA,TRBJ1-6,TGTGCCAGCAGTGATGGGGGGTTTAATTCACCCCTCCACTTT,CASSDGGFNSPLHF
TRBD1,TRBV12-3/TRBV12-4,few,TRBJ1-1,TGTGCCAGTAGTCCGGGACAGGGGGTCCTCACTGAAGCTTTCTTT,CASSPGQGVLTEAFF